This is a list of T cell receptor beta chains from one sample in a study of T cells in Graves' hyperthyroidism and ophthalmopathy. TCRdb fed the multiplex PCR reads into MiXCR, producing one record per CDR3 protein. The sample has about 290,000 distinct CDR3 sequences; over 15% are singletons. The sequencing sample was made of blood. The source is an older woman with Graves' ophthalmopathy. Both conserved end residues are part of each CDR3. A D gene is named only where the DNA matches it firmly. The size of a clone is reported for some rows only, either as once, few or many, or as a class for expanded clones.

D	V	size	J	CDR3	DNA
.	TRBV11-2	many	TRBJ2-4	CASSTSGGINIQYF	TGTGCCAGCAGCACGTCCGGGGGTATAAACATTCAGTACTTC
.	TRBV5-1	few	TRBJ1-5	CASSPGGIFQPQHF	TGCGCCAGCAGCCCGGGGGGCATTTTTCAGCCCCAGCATTTT
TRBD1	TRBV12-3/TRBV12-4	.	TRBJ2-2	CASSFGQGQGPGELFF	TGTGCCAGCAGTTTTGGACAGGGCCAAGGACCCGGGGAGCTGTTTTTT
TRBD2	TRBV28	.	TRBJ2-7	CASSLPLAGGRREQYF	TGTGCCAGCAGTCTACCACTAGCGGGGGGGCGTCGCGAGCAGTACTTC
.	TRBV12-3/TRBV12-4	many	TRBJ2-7	CASSLEADYYEQYF	TGTGCCAGCAGTTTGGAGGCAGATTACTACGAGCAGTACTTC
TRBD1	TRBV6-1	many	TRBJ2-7	CASSYRGQGAVEQYF	TGTGCCAGCAGTTACCGAGGACAGGGGGCTGTCGAGCAGTACTTC
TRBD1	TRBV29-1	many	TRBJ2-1	CSVLQGQSSYNEQFF	TGCAGCGTCCTACAGGGACAGAGCTCCTACAATGAGCAGTTCTTC
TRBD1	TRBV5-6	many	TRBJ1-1	CASSLWVRGQEDTEAFF	TGTGCCAGCAGCTTGTGGGTAAGGGGACAGGAGGACACTGAAGCTTTCTTT
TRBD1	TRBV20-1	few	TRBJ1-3	CSARFPGGSGNTIYF	TGCAGTGCTAGATTTCCAGGGGGCTCTGGAAACACCATATATTTT
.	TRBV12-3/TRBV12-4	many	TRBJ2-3	CASSLLDTQYF	TGTGCCAGCAGCTTACTGGATACGCAGTATTTT
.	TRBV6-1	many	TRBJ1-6	CASTPPDGEFNSPLHF	TGTGCCAGCACGCCACCCGATGGGGAGTTTAATTCACCCCTCCACTTT
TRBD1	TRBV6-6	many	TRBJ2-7	CASSYSGGQPSYEQYF	TGTGCCAGCAGTTACTCAGGGGGACAGCCATCCTACGAGCAGTACTTC
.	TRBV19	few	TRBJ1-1	CASSIDPAVNTEAFF	TGTGCCAGTAGTATAGATCCGGCCGTGAACACTGAAGCTTTCTTT
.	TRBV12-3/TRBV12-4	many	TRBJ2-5	CASSGARAISETQYF	TGTGCCAGCAGTGGGGCCCGGGCCATATCCGAGACCCAGTACTTC
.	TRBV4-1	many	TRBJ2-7	CASSQDRQDPYEQYF	TGCGCCAGCAGCCAAGATCGACAGGATCCCTACGAGCAGTACTTC